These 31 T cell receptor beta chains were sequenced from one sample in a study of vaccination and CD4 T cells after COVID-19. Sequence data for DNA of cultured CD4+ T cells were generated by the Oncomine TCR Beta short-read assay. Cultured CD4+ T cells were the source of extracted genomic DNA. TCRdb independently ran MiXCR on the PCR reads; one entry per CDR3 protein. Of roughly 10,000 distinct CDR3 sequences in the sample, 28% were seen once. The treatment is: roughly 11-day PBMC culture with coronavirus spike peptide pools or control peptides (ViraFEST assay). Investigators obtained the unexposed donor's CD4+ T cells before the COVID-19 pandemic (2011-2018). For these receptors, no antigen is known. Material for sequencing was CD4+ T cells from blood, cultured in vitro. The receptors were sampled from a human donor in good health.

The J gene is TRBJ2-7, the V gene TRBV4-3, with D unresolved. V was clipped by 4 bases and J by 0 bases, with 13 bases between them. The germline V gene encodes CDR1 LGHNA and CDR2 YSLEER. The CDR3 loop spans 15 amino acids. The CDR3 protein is CASSLFIGPSYEQYF. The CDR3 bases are TGCGCCAGCAGCCTCTTTATAGGCCCCTCCTACGAGCAGTACTTC.

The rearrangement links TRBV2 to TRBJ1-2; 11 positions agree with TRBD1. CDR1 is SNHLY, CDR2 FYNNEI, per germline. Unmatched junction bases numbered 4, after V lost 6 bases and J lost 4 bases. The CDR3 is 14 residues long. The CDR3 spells CASSAGQGGYGYTF. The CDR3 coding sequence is TGTGCCAGCAGCGCGGGACAGGGGGGCTATGGCTACACCTTC.

The DNA of the CDR3 is TGTGCCACCAGCAAATACCGGGACAGGGACCACAATGAGCAGTTCTTC. This translates into CATSKYRDRDHNEQFF. The chain joins TRBV15 to TRBJ2-1; 9 bases align to TRBD1. V lost 4 bases, J lost 5 bases, and 9 bases stayed unmatched. Germline loops: CDR1 LNHNV, CDR2 YYDKDF (reference sequence). The CDR3 sequence is 16 residues long.

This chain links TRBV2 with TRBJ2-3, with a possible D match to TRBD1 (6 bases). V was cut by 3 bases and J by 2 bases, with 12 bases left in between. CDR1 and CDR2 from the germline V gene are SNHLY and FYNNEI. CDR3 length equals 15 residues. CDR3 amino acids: CASSDRTDYTDTQYF. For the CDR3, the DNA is TGTGCCAGCAGTGATCGGACAGACTACACAGATACGCAGTATTTT.

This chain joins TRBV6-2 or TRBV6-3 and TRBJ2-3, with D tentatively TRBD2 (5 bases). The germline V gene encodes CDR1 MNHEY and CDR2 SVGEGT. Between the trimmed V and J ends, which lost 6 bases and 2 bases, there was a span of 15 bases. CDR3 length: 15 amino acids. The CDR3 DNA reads TGTGCCAGCAGAAGAACGGGGTTCCCCACAGATACGCAGTATTTT. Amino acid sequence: CASRRTGFPTDTQYF.

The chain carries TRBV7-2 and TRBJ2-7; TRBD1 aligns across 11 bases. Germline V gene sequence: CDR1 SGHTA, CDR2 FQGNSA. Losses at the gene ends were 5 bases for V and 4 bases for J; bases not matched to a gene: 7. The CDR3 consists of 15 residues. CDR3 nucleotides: TGTGCCAGCAGCCCGAGGACAGGGGGCTCTTACGAGCAGTACTTC. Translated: CASSPRTGGSYEQYF. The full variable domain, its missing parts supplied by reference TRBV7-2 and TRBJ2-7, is GAGVSQSPSNKVTEKGKDVELRCDPISGHTALYWYRQSLGQGLEFLIYFQGNSAPDKSGLPSDRFSAERTGGSVSTLTIQRTQQEDSAVYLCASSPRTGGSYEQYFGPGTRLTVT.

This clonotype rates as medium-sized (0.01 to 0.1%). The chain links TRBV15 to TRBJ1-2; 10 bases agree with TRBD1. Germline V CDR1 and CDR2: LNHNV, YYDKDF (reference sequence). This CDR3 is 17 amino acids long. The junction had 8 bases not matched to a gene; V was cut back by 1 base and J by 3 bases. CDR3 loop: CATSRVLTGGADYGYTF. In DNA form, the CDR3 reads TGTGCCACCAGCAGAGTATTGACAGGGGGCGCGGACTATGGCTACACCTTC.

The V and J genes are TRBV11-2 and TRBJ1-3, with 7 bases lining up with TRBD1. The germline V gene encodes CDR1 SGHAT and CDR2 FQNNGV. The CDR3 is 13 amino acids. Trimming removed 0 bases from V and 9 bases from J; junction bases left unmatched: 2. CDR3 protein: CASSLEGGGTIYF. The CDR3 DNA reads TGTGCCAGCAGCTTAGAAGGGGGCGGCACCATATATTTT.

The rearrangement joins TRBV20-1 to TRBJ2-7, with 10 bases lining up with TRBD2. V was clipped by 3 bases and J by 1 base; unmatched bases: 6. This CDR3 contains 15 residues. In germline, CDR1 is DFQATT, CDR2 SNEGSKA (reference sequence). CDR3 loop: CSASAGLARSYEQYF. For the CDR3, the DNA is TGCAGTGCTAGTGCGGGACTAGCGCGTTCCTACGAGCAGTACTTC.

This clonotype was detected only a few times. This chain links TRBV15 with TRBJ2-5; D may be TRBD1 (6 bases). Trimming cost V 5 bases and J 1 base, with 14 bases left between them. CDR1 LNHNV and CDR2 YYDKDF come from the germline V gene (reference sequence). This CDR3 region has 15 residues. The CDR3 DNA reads TGTGCCACCAGCCTCGAGAGGGGGTCCCAAGAGACCCAGTACTTC. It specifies CATSLERGSQETQYF.

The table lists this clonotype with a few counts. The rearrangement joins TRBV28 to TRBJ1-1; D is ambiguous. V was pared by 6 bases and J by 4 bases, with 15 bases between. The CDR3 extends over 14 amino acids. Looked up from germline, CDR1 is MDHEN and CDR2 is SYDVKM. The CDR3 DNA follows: TGTGCCAGCAGCCCATCCCCCCGGGGCACTGAAGCTTTCTTT. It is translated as CASSPSPRGTEAFF.

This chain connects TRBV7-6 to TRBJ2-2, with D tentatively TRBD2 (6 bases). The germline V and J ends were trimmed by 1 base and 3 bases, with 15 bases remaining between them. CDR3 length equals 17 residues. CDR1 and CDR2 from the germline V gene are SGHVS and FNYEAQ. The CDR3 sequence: CASSLGLGRWDTGELFF. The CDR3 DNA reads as TGTGCCAGCAGCTTAGGACTAGGCCGGTGGGACACCGGGGAGCTGTTTTTT.

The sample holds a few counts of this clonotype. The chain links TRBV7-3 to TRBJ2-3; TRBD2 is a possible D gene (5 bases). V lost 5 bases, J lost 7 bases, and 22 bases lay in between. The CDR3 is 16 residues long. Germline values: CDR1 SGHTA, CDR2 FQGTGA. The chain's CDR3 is CASSPPREGMPYTQYF. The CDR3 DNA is TGTGCCAGCAGCCCACCCCGAGAGGGAATGCCTTATACGCAGTATTTT.

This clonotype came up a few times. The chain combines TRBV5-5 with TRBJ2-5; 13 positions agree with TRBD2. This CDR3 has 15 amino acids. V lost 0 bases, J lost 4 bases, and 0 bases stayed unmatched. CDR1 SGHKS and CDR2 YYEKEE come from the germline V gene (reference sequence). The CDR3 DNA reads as TGTGCCAGCAGCTTGGGACTAGCGGGGGGAGAGACCCAGTACTTC. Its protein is CASSLGLAGGETQYF.

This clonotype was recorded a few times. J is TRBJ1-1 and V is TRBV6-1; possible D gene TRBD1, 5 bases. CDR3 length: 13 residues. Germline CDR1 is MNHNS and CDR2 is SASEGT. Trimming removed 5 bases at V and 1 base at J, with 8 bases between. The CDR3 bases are TGTGCCAGCAGTCGCCAGGGGAACACTGAAGCTTTCTTT. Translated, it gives CASSRQGNTEAFF.

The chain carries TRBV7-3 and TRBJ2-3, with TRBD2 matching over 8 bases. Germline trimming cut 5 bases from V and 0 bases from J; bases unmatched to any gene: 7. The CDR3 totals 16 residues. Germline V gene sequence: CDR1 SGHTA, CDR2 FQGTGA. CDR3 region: CASSPRLATSTDTQYF. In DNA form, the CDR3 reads TGTGCCAGCAGCCCAAGACTAGCGACTAGCACAGATACGCAGTATTTT. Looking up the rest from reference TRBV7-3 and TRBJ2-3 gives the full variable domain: GAGVSQTPSNKVTEKGKYVELRCDPISGHTALYWYRQSLGQGPEFLIYFQGTGAADDSGLPNDRFFAVRPEGSVSTLKIQRTERGDSAVYLCASSPRLATSTDTQYFGPGTRLTVL.

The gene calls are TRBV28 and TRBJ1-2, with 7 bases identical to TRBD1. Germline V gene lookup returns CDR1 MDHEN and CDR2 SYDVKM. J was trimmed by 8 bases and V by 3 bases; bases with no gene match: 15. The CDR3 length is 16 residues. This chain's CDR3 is CASSFLGKNRGLGYTF. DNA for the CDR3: TGTGCCAGCAGTTTTCTCGGGAAGAACAGGGGTTTGGGCTACACCTTC.

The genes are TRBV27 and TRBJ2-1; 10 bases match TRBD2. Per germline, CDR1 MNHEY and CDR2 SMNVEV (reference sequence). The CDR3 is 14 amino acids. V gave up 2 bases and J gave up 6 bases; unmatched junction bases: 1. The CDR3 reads CASSLLAGVNEQFF. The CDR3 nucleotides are TGTGCCAGCAGTTTACTAGCGGGAGTCAATGAGCAGTTCTTC.

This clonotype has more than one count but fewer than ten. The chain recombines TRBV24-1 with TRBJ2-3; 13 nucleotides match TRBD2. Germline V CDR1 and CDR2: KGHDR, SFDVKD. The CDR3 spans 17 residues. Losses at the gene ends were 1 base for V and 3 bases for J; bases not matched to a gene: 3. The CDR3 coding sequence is TGTGCCACCAGTGATTTTTGGACTAGCGGGGGAACAGATACGCAGTATTTT. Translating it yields CATSDFWTSGGTDTQYF.

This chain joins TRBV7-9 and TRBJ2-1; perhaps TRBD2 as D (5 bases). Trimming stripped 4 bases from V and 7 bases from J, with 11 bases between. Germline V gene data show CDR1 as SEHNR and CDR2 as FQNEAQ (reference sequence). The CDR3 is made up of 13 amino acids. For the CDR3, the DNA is TGTGCCAGCAGCTCTCGTTGGGAGAATGAGCAGTTCTTC. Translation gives CASSSRWENEQFF.

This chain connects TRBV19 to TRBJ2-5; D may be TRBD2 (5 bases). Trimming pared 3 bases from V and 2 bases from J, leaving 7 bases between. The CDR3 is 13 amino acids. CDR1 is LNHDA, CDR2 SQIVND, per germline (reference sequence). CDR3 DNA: TGTGCCAGTAGTATTGGAGGACAAGAGACCCAGTACTTC. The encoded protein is CASSIGGQETQYF.

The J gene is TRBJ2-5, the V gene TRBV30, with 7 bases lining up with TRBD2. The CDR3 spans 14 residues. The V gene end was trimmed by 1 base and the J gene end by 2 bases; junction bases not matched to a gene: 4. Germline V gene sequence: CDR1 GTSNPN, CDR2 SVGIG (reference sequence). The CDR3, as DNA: TGTGCCTGGAGTGGCCTAGCGGTTCAAGAGACCCAGTACTTC. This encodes CAWSGLAVQETQYF.

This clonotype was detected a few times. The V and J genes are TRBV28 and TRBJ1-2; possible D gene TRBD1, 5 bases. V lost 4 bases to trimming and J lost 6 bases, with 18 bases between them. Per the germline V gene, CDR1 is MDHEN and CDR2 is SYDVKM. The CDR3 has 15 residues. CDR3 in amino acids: CASSSPSPGANGYTF. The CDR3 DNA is TGTGCCAGCAGTTCTCCCTCCCCCGGGGCTAATGGCTACACCTTC.

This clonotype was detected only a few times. In nucleotides, the CDR3 is TGTGCCAGCAGTGAGCTCAAGGATACATTACAAGAGACCCAGTACTTC. This encodes CASSELKDTLQETQYF. This chain links TRBV25-1 with TRBJ2-5, with D hard to call. V lost 3 bases, J lost 2 bases, and 16 bases lay in between. The CDR3 totals 16 residues. The germline V gene encodes CDR1 MGHDK and CDR2 SYGVNS.

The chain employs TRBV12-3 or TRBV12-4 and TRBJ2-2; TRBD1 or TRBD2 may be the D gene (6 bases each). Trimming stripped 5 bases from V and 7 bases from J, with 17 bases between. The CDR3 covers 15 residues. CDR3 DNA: TGTGCCAGCAGTCTTCGGGGGCAGGGGAGCGGGGAGCTGTTTTTT. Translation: CASSLRGQGSGELFF.

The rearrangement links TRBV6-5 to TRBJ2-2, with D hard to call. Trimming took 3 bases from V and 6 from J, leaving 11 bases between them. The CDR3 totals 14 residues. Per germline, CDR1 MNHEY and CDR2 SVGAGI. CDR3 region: CASSYLPEAGELFF. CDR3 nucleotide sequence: TGTGCCAGCAGTTATTTACCGGAAGCCGGGGAGCTGTTTTTT.

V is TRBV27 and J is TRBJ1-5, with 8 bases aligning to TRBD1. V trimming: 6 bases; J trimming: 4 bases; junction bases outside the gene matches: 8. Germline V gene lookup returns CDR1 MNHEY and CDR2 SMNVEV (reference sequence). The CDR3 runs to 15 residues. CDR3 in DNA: TGTGCCAGCAGACTAGGCCGGGACAGGAATCAGCCCCAGCATTTT. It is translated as CASRLGRDRNQPQHF.

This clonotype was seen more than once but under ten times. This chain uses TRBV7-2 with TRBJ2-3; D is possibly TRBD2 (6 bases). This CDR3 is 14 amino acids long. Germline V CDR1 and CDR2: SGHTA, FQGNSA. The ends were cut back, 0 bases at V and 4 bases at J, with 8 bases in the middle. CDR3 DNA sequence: TGTGCCAGCAGCTTAGCGGGAGGAGCAGATACGCAGTATTTT. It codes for CASSLAGGADTQYF.

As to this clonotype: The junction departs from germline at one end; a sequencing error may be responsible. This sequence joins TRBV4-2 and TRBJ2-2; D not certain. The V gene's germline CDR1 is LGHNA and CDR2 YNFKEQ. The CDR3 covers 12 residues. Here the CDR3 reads CAGSHQTGELFF. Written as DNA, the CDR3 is TGTGCCGGCAGCCACCAAACCGGGGAGCTGTTTTTT.

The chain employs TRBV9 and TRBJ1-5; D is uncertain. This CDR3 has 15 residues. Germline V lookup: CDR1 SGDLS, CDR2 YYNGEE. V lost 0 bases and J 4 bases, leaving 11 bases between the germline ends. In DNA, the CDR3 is TGTGCCAGCAGCGTAGCTCCAGGAAGAAATCAGCCCCAGCATTTT. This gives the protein CASSVAPGRNQPQHF. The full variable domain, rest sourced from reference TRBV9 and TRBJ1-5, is DSGVTQTPKHLITATGQRVTLRCSPRSGDLSVYWYQQSLDQGLQFLIQYYNGEERAKGNILERFSAQQFPDLHSELNLSSLELGDSALYFCASSVAPGRNQPQHFGDGTRLSIL.

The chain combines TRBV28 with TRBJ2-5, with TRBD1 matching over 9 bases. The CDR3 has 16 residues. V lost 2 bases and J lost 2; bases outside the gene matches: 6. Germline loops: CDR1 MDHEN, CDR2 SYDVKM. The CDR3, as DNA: TGTGCCAGCAGTTTACAACAGGGGGCCAGACAAGAGACCCAGTACTTC. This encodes CASSLQQGARQETQYF.